This entry describes one T cell receptor beta chain. Its antigen is undetermined. Clones were read by immunoSEQ multiplex PCR, and TCRdb kept only the in-frame ones, dropping some. Of about 77,000 clones listed, about nine tenths are singletons. The CDR3 runs to 15 residues. Germline values: CDR1 KGHSH, CDR2 LQKENI. Trimming cost V 4 bases and J 4 bases; bases outside gene matches: 9. This entry comes from a study of OX40 agonist ivuxolimab in advanced cancers. The overall study: The mean age was roughly 60 years, ranging from about 20 to 79, with less than 90% of participants male. Overall study results and limits: Fewer expanded clones were found on average in CD4+ than in CD8+ T cells.

V gene TRBV18 combines with J gene TRBJ1-2, with 7 bases lining up with TRBD1. The sequence derives from an adult with an advanced solid tumor such as melanoma, head and neck, liver or kidney cancer. Sample: CD4+ or CD8+ T cells sorted from blood, taken in a trial of the OX40 agonist ivuxolimab. The CDR3 here is CASSLRQEGAYGYTF. CDR3 DNA sequence: TGTGCCAGCTCACTGAGACAGGAGGGGGCCTATGGCTACACCTTC.